The source of this T cell receptor (beta chain) is a study of control samples from healthy donors and cancer patients. This clone was seen only once. Looked up from germline, CDR1 is SGHVS and CDR2 is FQNEAQ. This CDR3 contains 14 residues. V was trimmed by 4 bases and J by 5 bases, leaving 11 bases between them. The repertoire was sequenced with immunoSEQ multiplex PCR; TCRdb's copy has only in-frame clones and lacks some. The repertoire holds over 80,000 clones, with roughly four fifths as singletons. The clonotype comes from a man aged 55 to 70 in good health. The gene calls are TRBV7-8 and TRBJ2-2, with D perhaps assigned TRBD1 or TRBD2 (5 bases each). The specimen sequenced was blood. CDR3 loop: CASSSGSGTGELFF. DNA for the CDR3: TGTGCCAGCAGCTCAGGGAGTGGGACCGGGGAGCTGTTTTTT.